A selection of T cell receptor beta chains follows, all from one sample in a study of metastatic and nonmetastatic thyroid tumors. TCRdb reanalyzed the PCR reads via MiXCR. The data show tens of thousands of clones, around 20% seen once. Sequencing input: blood. Receptors were obtained from a male donor with papillary thyroid cancer or a benign thyroid nodule (not recorded which). Some clones in this sample may be carry-over from other donors' samples. CDR3s include the opening cysteine and the closing phenylalanine or tryptophan. The D gene is left open where the match is weak. Clone size is not always given. Where it is, it says once, few, many or a class for expanded clones.

J gene | D gene | clone size | V gene | CDR3 length | CDR3 protein | CDR3 DNA
TRBJ2-7 | TRBD2 | medium-sized | TRBV11-1 | 14 | CASSRRGGSYEQYF | TGTGCCAGCAGCCGGCGGGGGGGCTCCTACGAGCAGTACTTC
TRBJ1-2 | . | many | TRBV24-1 | 14 | CATSDPRRYSGYTF | TGTGCCACCAGTGACCCGAGACGGTACAGTGGCTACACCTTC
TRBJ1-2 | TRBD1 | many | TRBV5-1 | 17 | CASSPNAGTGLSYGYTF | TGCGCCAGCAGCCCCAATGCCGGGACAGGGTTGTCCTATGGCTACACCTTC
TRBJ2-2 | . | few | TRBV12-3/TRBV12-4 | 17 | CASSLSGLGAFTGELFF | TGTGCCAGCAGTTTAAGTGGTCTAGGGGCATTCACCGGGGAGCTGTTTTTT
TRBJ2-3 | TRBD2 | many | TRBV13 | 17 | CASSLGQGLAITDTQYF | TGTGCCAGCAGCTTAGGCCAAGGACTAGCGATCACAGATACGCAGTATTTT
TRBJ2-7 | TRBD2 | many | TRBV29-1 | 14 | CSAGTSDAPYEQYF | TGCAGTGCTGGGACTAGCGACGCGCCCTACGAGCAGTACTTC
TRBJ2-7 | . | many | TRBV20-1 | 11 | CSARMVYEQYF | TGCAGTGCACGGATGGTGTACGAGCAGTACTTC
TRBJ1-1 | . | many | TRBV7-6 | 15 | CASSPPGQRNTEAFF | TGTGCCAGCAGCCCCCCGGGACAAAGGAACACTGAAGCTTTCTTT
TRBJ2-5 | TRBD2 | many | TRBV6-1 | 17 | CASSLGLAGGFGKTQYF | TGTGCCAGCAGTCTCGGACTAGCGGGAGGATTCGGGAAGACCCAGTACTTC
TRBJ1-2 | TRBD1 | . | TRBV6-1 | 16 | CASRPVQGPLVCGYTF | TGTGCCAGCCGACCGGTACAGGGGCCCCTCGTCTGTGGCTACACCTTC
TRBJ2-5 | . | . | TRBV5-1 | 15 | CASSLDPGDQETQYF | TGCGCCAGCAGCTTGGATCCAGGGGACCAAGAGACCCAGTACTTC
TRBJ2-3 | TRBD2 | . | TRBV11-2 | 17 | CASSYSVAGGSTDTQYF | TGTGCCAGCAGTTATTCCGTAGCGGGAGGGAGCACAGATACGCAGTATTTT
TRBJ1-2 | TRBD1 | many | TRBV20-1 | 16 | CSARSLTGGRFYGYTF | TGCAGTGCTAGATCTTTGACAGGGGGCAGGTTCTATGGCTACACCTTC
TRBJ2-2 | . | . | TRBV7-5 | 22 | CTSVPEVTLFGLAACRDGELFF | .
TRBJ2-1 | . | many | TRBV12-3/TRBV12-4 | 15 | CASSSSGTNYNEQFF | TGTGCCAGCAGTTCGTCCGGGACCAACTACAATGAGCAGTTCTTC
TRBJ2-1 | TRBD2 | . | TRBV28 | 18 | CASSSGTSGRPSANEQFF | TGTGCCAGCAGTTCCGGGACTAGCGGGAGGCCCTCGGCCAATGAGCAGTTCTTC
TRBJ2-3 | TRBD1 | many | TRBV28 | 15 | CASSSPRGLKDTQYF | TGTGCCAGCAGTTCCCCCAGGGGGCTAAAAGATACGCAGTATTTT
TRBJ2-7 | . | . | TRBV4-1 | 15 | CASSPQVDSSYEQYF | TGCGCCAGCAGCCCGCAAGTCGACAGCTCCTACGAGCAGTACTTC
TRBJ2-7 | . | . | TRBV6-5 | 13 | CASSYRGCYEQYF | TGTGCCAGCAGTTATCGAGGTTGTTACGAGCAGTACTTC
TRBJ2-7 | . | few | TRBV28 | 15 | CASSLCTGNSHEQYF | TGTGCCAGCAGTTTATGCACAGGAAACTCCCACGAGCAGTACTTC
TRBJ1-2 | TRBD1 | many | TRBV4-1 | 15 | CASSQGTAASYGYTF | TGCGCCAGCAGTCAAGGGACAGCCGCATCCTATGGCTACACCTTC
TRBJ2-7 | TRBD2 | many | TRBV27 | 17 | CASSPALAGRKGYEQYF | TGTGCCAGCAGCCCGGCGCTAGCGGGCCGAAAGGGTTACGAGCAGTACTTC
TRBJ1-5 | . | many | TRBV6-1 | 14 | CASSEPGLNQPQHF | TGTGCCAGCAGTGAACCGGGACTCAATCAGCCCCAGCATTTT
TRBJ1-6 | . | . | TRBV6-1 | 16 | CASKLGVFPYNSPLHF | TGTGCCAGCAAGCTAGGGGTTTTCCCCTATAATTCACCCCTCCACTTT
TRBJ2-7 | TRBD1 | . | TRBV5-4 | 13 | CASSFRGQYEQYF | TGTGCCAGCAGCTTCAGGGGGCAATACGAGCAGTACTTC
TRBJ2-2 | . | . | TRBV4-1 | 15 | CASDPAHGHTGELFF | TGCGCCAGTGACCCGGCACACGGCCACACCGGGGAGCTGTTTTTT
TRBJ1-2 | TRBD1 | few | TRBV4-3 | 13 | CASSPGTGSGYTF | TGCGCCAGCAGCCCCGGGACAGGGAGTGGCTACACCTTC
TRBJ1-2 | . | few | TRBV24-1 | 12 | CATSPGKEGYTF | TGTGCCACCAGCCCAGGGAAGGAAGGCTACACCTTC
TRBJ1-2 | . | . | TRBV4-1 | 11 | CASSQIYGYTF | TGCGCCAGCAGCCAGATTTATGGCTACACCTTC
TRBJ1-5 | TRBD1 | many | TRBV30 | 15 | CAWRPRTGTNQPQHF | TGTGCCTGGAGGCCCCGGACAGGGACAAATCAGCCCCAGCATTTT
TRBJ2-7 | . | few | TRBV25-1 | 14 | CASTKGGVSYEQYF | TGTGCCAGCACAAAGGGGGGCGTATCCTACGAGCAGTACTTC
TRBJ2-5 | . | many | TRBV30 | 13 | CAWTRAEGETQYF | TGTGCCTGGACCAGGGCGGAGGGGGAGACCCAGTACTTC
TRBJ1-3 | . | many | TRBV5-6 | 13 | CASSSQGPNTIYF | TGTGCCAGCAGCTCTCAGGGACCAAACACCATATATTTT
TRBJ2-7 | . | . | TRBV7-2 | 14 | CASSLGGGNYEQYF | TGTGCCAGCAGCTTAGGTGGCGGGAACTACGAGCAGTACTTC
TRBJ2-1 | . | . | TRBV11-2 | 15 | CAISSTGSSYNEQFF | TGTGCCATCAGCTCCACCGGATCCTCCTACAATGAGCAGTTCTTC
TRBJ1-4 | . | many | TRBV4-1 | 15 | CASSQGRVSDEKLFF | TGCGCCAGCAGCCAAGGCAGGGTCTCGGATGAAAAACTGTTTTTT
TRBJ2-7 | TRBD2 | . | TRBV3-1 | 15 | CASSETSGALGEQYF | TGTGCCAGCAGCGAAACTAGCGGCGCCCTCGGCGAGCAGTACTTC
TRBJ2-1 | TRBD2 | many | TRBV14 | 17 | CASSHLRTSGAYNEQFF | TGTGCCAGCAGCCACCTGCGCACGAGCGGGGCCTACAATGAGCAGTTCTTC
TRBJ2-7 | TRBD2 | many | TRBV10-3 | 14 | CAISDRTGGHEQYF | TGTGCCATCAGTGACCGAACGGGGGGGCATGAGCAGTACTTC
TRBJ2-2 | . | many | TRBV6-1 | 14 | CASSKTVNTGELFF | TGTGCCAGCAGTAAGACGGTGAACACCGGGGAGCTGTTTTTT
TRBJ2-6 | . | medium-sized | TRBV6-4 | 14 | CASSDRAGANVLTF | TGTGCCAGCAGTGACAGGGCTGGGGCCAACGTCCTGACTTTC
TRBJ1-2 | . | many | TRBV6-1 | 13 | CASPTIGDYGYTF | TGTGCCAGCCCTACGATCGGTGACTATGGCTACACCTTC
TRBJ2-1 | . | many | TRBV5-1 | 15 | CASSLIGPYYNEQFF | TGCGCCAGCAGCTTGATAGGGCCTTACTACAATGAGCAGTTCTTC
TRBJ2-1 | . | many | TRBV12-3/TRBV12-4 | 12 | CASSFLGGEQFF | TGTGCCAGCAGTTTCCTCGGCGGTGAGCAGTTCTTC
TRBJ2-7 | . | . | TRBV3-1 | 14 | CASSQGTGSYEQYF | TGTGCCAGCAGCCAAGGAACTGGATCCTACGAGCAGTACTTC
TRBJ2-1 | TRBD2 | many | TRBV6-4 | 18 | CASSDSGLEAVCYNEQFF | TGTGCCAGCAGTGACTCGGGACTAGAGGCCGTGTGCTACAATGAGCAGTTCTTC
TRBJ1-1 | TRBD1 | many | TRBV5-4 | 14 | CASSLDRSDTEAFF | TGTGCCAGCAGCCTGGACAGGTCGGACACTGAAGCTTTCTTT
TRBJ1-6 | . | many | TRBV5-5 | 15 | CASSLGPGQNSPLHF | TGTGCCAGCAGCTTGGGGCCAGGGCAGAATTCACCCCTCCACTTT
TRBJ2-1 | . | few | TRBV19 | 11 | CASRKAGGQFF | TGTGCCAGTAGAAAAGCCGGGGGGCAGTTCTTC